A selection of T cell receptor beta chains follows, all from one sample in a study of post-analysis software for immune sequencing data. MiXCR, run by TCRdb on the PCR reads, gives a single entry per CDR3 protein. The sample consists of 150,000 to 200,000 distinct CDR3 sequences, about 29% of them appearing once. The specimen was blood. The source is a girl aged 10 to 17 with multiple sclerosis. CDR3s include the opening cysteine and the closing phenylalanine or tryptophan. The order of the fields is V gene, clone size, D gene, J gene, CDR3 DNA, CDR3 protein. The D gene is left open where the match is weak. Size is omitted from some rows. Given values are once, few, many or a class for expanded clones.

TRBV7-6	NA	NA	TRBJ1-2	TGTGCCAGCAGCTTGGGGGTAACAGGGATCTATGGCTACACCTTC	CASSLGVTGIYGYTF
TRBV29-1	many	NA	TRBJ2-1	TGCAGCGTTTTAATAGGGGGCTCCTACAATGAGCAGTTCTTC	CSVLIGGSYNEQFF
TRBV18	NA	TRBD1	TRBJ2-5	TGTGCCAGCTCAAGACAGGGGGCGGGAGAGCCCCAGTACTTC	CASSRQGAGEPQYF
TRBV5-5	NA	NA	TRBJ1-5	TGTGCCTGCAGCCGGGACATTAGCAATCAGCCCCAGCATTTT	CACSRDISNQPQHF
TRBV15	few	TRBD2	TRBJ2-1	TGTGCCACCAGCAGTCCCGGGAGCGGGAGCTACAATGAGCAGTTCTTC	CATSSPGSGSYNEQFF
TRBV20-1	many	NA	TRBJ2-3	TGCAGTGCTCCCCCTACCCCCACAGATACGCAGTATTTT	CSAPPTPTDTQYF
TRBV6-5	many	NA	TRBJ2-7	TGTGCCAGCACGGACACGGACTACTACGAGCAGTACTTC	CASTDTDYYEQYF
TRBV6-5	few	NA	TRBJ1-1	TGTGCCAGCAGTACAATGGGGGCCGGGAGAACTGAAGCTTTCTTT	CASSTMGAGRTEAFF
TRBV4-2	NA	NA	TRBJ2-3	TGTGCCAGCAGCCAAGGAATTAGCGGAGCACTAGATACGCAGTATTTT	CASSQGISGALDTQYF
TRBV20-1	NA	NA	TRBJ2-5	TGCAGTGCTAGAGAATTTGGCGGGGTGCAAGAACCCCAGTACTTC	CSAREFGGVQEPQYF
TRBV20-1	few	TRBD1	TRBJ1-2	TGCAGTGCACCTGGCGTGATAGGGGGCGTAATGAGTGGCTACACCTTC	CSAPGVIGGVMSGYTF
TRBV6-5	few	NA	TRBJ2-6	TGTGCCAGCAGTTACTCGAAAGTGGCTGGGGCCAACGTCCTGACTTTC	CASSYSKVAGANVLTF
TRBV5-1	NA	TRBD1	TRBJ1-2	TGCGCCAGCAGTAGGGACAGCAGAGATGGCTATGGCTACACCTTC	CASSRDSRDGYGYTF
TRBV30	few	NA	TRBJ1-5	TGTGCCTGGAACCGGGGGGCGACGGGTCAGCCCCAGCATTTT	CAWNRGATGQPQHF
TRBV15	many	NA	TRBJ2-1	TGTGCCACCAGCAGAGGACCAACCTCATCTAATGAGCAGTTCTTC	CATSRGPTSSNEQFF
TRBV15	many	NA	TRBJ2-5	TGTGCCACCAGCAGAGGGGACTCGACCCAAGAGACCCAGTACTTC	CATSRGDSTQETQYF
TRBV5-1	NA	NA	TRBJ2-7	TGCGCCAGCAGCGCGGGACAGACCCCGGGGGAGCAGTACTTC	CASSAGQTPGEQYF
TRBV7-2	NA	TRBD1	TRBJ2-1	TGTGCCAGCAGCCCGGACAGGGGGTATAGTGAGCAGTTCTTC	CASSPDRGYSEQFF
TRBV6-5	few	NA	TRBJ1-1	TGTGCCAGCAGTACCGGGCCTGAAGCTTTCTTT	CASSTGPEAFF
TRBV20-1	many	NA	TRBJ2-1	TGCAGTGCGGGGGCTTTCTCCTACAATGAGCAGTTCTTC	CSAGAFSYNEQFF
TRBV9	many	TRBD2	TRBJ2-3	TGTGCCAGCAGCCCAGGGCCAGGACTAGCGGGAGGGCCCCTCACAGATACGCAGTATTTT	CASSPGPGLAGGPLTDTQYF
TRBV12-3/TRBV12-4	many	TRBD1	TRBJ2-1	TGTGCCAGCAGTCGACAGGGTTTATCCTACAATGAGCAGTTCTTC	CASSRQGLSYNEQFF
TRBV5-1	many	NA	TRBJ2-1	TGCGCCAGCGGGCTTGGCGGGGTTAACAATGAGCAGTTCTTC	CASGLGGVNNEQFF
TRBV5-1	NA	NA	TRBJ1-1	TGCGCCAGCAGCTTGGTACCAGTAGATCTGAACACTGAAGCTTTCTTT	CASSLVPVDLNTEAFF
TRBV3-1	NA	NA	TRBJ2-7	TGTGCCAGCAGCCAAGATAGGGCCCTTAAGGGGGCCTACGAGCAGTACTTC	CASSQDRALKGAYEQYF
TRBV14	once	NA	TRBJ2-5	TGTGCCAGCAGCCAAAGTGACAGACGGGAGACCCAGTACTTC	CASSQSDRRETQYF
TRBV12-3/TRBV12-4	few	NA	TRBJ2-2	TGTGCCAGCACTAAAACCGGGGGAATTAGAATCACCGGGGAGCTGTTTTTT	CASTKTGGIRITGELFF
TRBV5-1	many	TRBD2	TRBJ2-1	TGCGCCAGCAGCTTGGGGCTAGCGGGAGGTGAGCAGTTCTTC	CASSLGLAGGEQFF
TRBV14	few	NA	TRBJ2-7	TGTGCCAGCAGCCAAGTGACGAGACGGGGATGGTACTTC	CASSQVTRRGWYF
TRBV7-2	NA	TRBD2	TRBJ2-7	TGTGCCGGCAGCTCTTGGGAGGGCGTCGACGAGCAGTACTTC	CAGSSWEGVDEQYF
TRBV7-2	few	TRBD1	TRBJ1-1	TGTGCCAGCAGCTTAGTACAGGGGGCTGAAGCTTTCTTT	CASSLVQGAEAFF
TRBV6-6	NA	NA	TRBJ1-5	TGTGCCAGCATGAGACAGGACCCTCAGCCCCAGCATTTT	CASMRQDPQPQHF
TRBV5-1	few	NA	TRBJ2-3	TGCGCCAGCAGCTTGGAAGATTCAGATACGCAGTATTTT	CASSLEDSDTQYF
TRBV12-3/TRBV12-4	NA	NA	TRBJ2-7	TGTGCCGGCAGTACCACGCAAGGGTACGAGCAGTACTTC	CAGSTTQGYEQYF
TRBV7-9	NA	NA	TRBJ1-1	TGTGCCAGCAGCTTAGGGGGGCGGTACACTGAAGCTTTCTTT	CASSLGGRYTEAFF
TRBV2	NA	NA	TRBJ1-5	TGTGCCAGCAGAAGGTCCAGCGAGAGCAATCGGCCCCAGCATTTT	CASRRSSESNRPQHF
TRBV5-1	many	NA	TRBJ2-7	TGCGCCAGCAGCCTGGGGGAGGCTGGTTCCTACGAGCAGTACTTC	CASSLGEAGSYEQYF
TRBV29-1	NA	NA	TRBJ2-1	TGCAGCGTTGATAGGTTTCTGAATGAGCAGTTCTTC	CSVDRFLNEQFF
TRBV20-1	few	TRBD1	TRBJ1-5	TGCAGTGCAAAAGGGGGCGTGCGTAGCAATCAGCCCCAGCATTTT	CSAKGGVRSNQPQHF
TRBV6-6	many	NA	TRBJ1-2	TGTGCCAGCACCACTTTCAGTTCAGGGACCGATTTAAACTATGGCTACACCTTC	CASTTFSSGTDLNYGYTF
TRBV5-1	NA	NA	TRBJ1-1	TGCGCCAGCAGCTTGGCCGGCAGGGGAACTGAAGCTTTCTTT	CASSLAGRGTEAFF
TRBV5-6	many	TRBD1	TRBJ1-6	TGTGCCAGCAGCGTGACAGGGGCGAATTCACCCCTCCACTTT	CASSVTGANSPLHF
TRBV4-2	many	NA	TRBJ2-1	TGTGCCAGCAGCCAAGATTTGACAGCTACTGAGCAGTTCTTC	CASSQDLTATEQFF
TRBV12-3/TRBV12-4	NA	NA	TRBJ1-1	TGTGCCAGCAGTTCCCAGGGGAGCGGCACTGAAGCTTTCTTT	CASSSQGSGTEAFF
TRBV11-2	NA	NA	TRBJ2-1	TGTGCCAGCGCAGGGGTCGATGAGCAGTTCTTC	CASAGVDEQFF
TRBV12-3/TRBV12-4	few	NA	TRBJ1-5	TGTGCCAGCACCCGGGGGAGGGGGACTCAGCCCCAGCATTTT	CASTRGRGTQPQHF
TRBV20-1	few	NA	TRBJ2-7	TGCAGTGTTCCCGGCATCTACGAGCAGTACTTC	CSVPGIYEQYF
TRBV7-2	NA	TRBD2	TRBJ2-1	TGTGCCAGCAGCTTAGCCGTGACTAGCGGGCGCTCTTACTACAATGAGCAGTTCTTC	CASSLAVTSGRSYYNEQFF
TRBV5-1	few	NA	TRBJ2-3	TGCGCCAGCAGCTTGGGACAGGTCGGAGGAGATACGCAGTATTTT	CASSLGQVGGDTQYF
TRBV12-3/TRBV12-4	few	NA	TRBJ1-1	TGTGCCAGCAAGCCGGACGGGAAAGTATCTGAAGCTTTCTTT	CASKPDGKVSEAFF
TRBV3-1	NA	NA	TRBJ2-1	TGTGCCAGCAGCCACACACCCCAGGGAAACAATGAGCAGTTCTTC	CASSHTPQGNNEQFF
TRBV4-1	many	NA	TRBJ1-5	TGCGCCAGCAGCCTAAGAGGGGGTCAGGGGAGAAATCAGCCCCAGCATTTT	CASSLRGGQGRNQPQHF
TRBV30	once	NA	TRBJ2-3	TGTGCCTGGAGTGTTACAGATACGCAGTATTTT	CAWSVTDTQYF
TRBV13	few	TRBD2	TRBJ2-1	TGTGCCAGCAGCCGGGGGGGGTACTCCTACAATGAGCAGTTCTTC	CASSRGGYSYNEQFF
TRBV7-2	once	NA	TRBJ2-1	TGTGCCTCGACCCAGGAGAATGAGCACTTCTTC	CASTQENEHFF
TRBV7-8	NA	NA	TRBJ1-2	TGTGCCAGCAGCTTAGCCGTCGGAGAGGCATACAGTGGCTACACCTTC	CASSLAVGEAYSGYTF
TRBV5-8	few	NA	TRBJ2-2	TGTGCCAGCAGCTTGGTCCACAGGGCTAACACCGGGGAGCTGTTTTTT	CASSLVHRANTGELFF
TRBV6-2/TRBV6-3	many	NA	TRBJ2-1	TGTGCCAGCATCCAAGGGGCTGGGGATGAGCAGTTCTTC	CASIQGAGDEQFF